This TCR beta chain was observed in a study of blood T cell repertoires in COVID-19 (dated by TCRdb to 2019 to 2021). In the study overall: Samples covering the acute and convalescent phases of COVID-19 were provided by collaborators in the United States, Italy and Spain. The prospective study material was composed of cDNA or gDNA derived from T cells, B-cell-depleted T cells, or PBMCs. Subjects who had been exposed to COVID-19, were actively infected with it, or had recovered from it provided the deeply sampled blood TCRbeta repertoires that made up the dataset. The repertoires were made available in a free public database intended to serve as a resource for research on the immune response to SARS-CoV-2. Samples were obtained from the ongoing ImmuneRACE study (first 160 participants) and from roughly 1,300 subjects provided by 6 global collaborators. Nearly every sample came with metadata listing a de-identified subject ID, COVID-19 status, age in years and sex. Where available, HLA class I and class II types were taken from metadata supplied by the sample provider and were not determined by assay-based typing. What the authors observed across the whole study: The amount of clinical and demographic metadata varied by source and participant and was provided uncurated.

The CDR3 goes from the cysteine to the phenylalanine over 13 residues. Here the CDR3 DNA is all that survives: 39 bases in frame from base 1. The junction carries 10 bases between V and J, which are trimmed by 7 bases and 1 base respectively. The germline V gene specifies SNHLY as CDR1 and FYNNEI as CDR2. TCRbeta CDR3 regions were amplified from genomic DNA by means of the immunoSEQ Assay, a bias-controlled multiplex PCR. The paper's data handling went like this. The number of nucleated cells in each sample was estimated from the amplification of reference gene primers within the assay. Sequence reads were collapsed and filtered to measure the absolute abundance of every unique TCRbeta CDR3 rearrangement. For each sample, productive Simpson clonality was calculated as the square root of Simpson's diversity index over productive rearrangements. This immuneACCESS table, as held by TCRdb, lists in-frame sequences with V and J called but not all clones. Of the missing ones, under half trace to an unresolved V gene in checked studies; the others have no known cause. V and J calls plus clone size are reproduced from that table; the DNA served to infer D and trimming. This sample is represented by 210,000 or so clones; roughly nine tenths of them were singletons. 1.9% of the sample comes from the top ten.

The collaborating institutions used their own protocols to collect whole blood in K2EDTA tubes. For TCRbeta analysis, collaborators shipped samples in one of three forms: frozen whole blood, isolated PBMCs, or DNA extracted from either of those sample types. Points on this clone: Its antigen specificity is not known. The sample holds no much larger clone one base away, and base qualities are not on file.

The clonotype comes from a man between 35 and 55 years old with active or convalescent COVID-19. The chain employs TRBV2 and TRBJ1-1; the D gene is perhaps TRBD1, from 5 matching bases. The specimen was peripheral blood. The sequenced DNA: TGTGCCAGCATGACAGAGACGAACACTGAAGCTTTCTTT. This translates into CASMTETNTEAFF.